Sequencing of this T cell receptor beta chain was carried out in a study of blood T cell repertoires in COVID-19. TCRdb's table, derived via immunoSEQ multiplex PCR, lists solely in-frame clones and lacks some. The sample has 250,000 to 350,000 clones, 90% seen once. Germline V gives CDR1 LGHNA, CDR2 YSLEER. The CDR3 has 17 residues. V lost 7 bases, J lost 4 bases, and 16 bases stayed unmatched. This clonotype originated in a woman in her 30s who had recovered from COVID-19. The chain employs TRBV4-3 and TRBJ2-3, with TRBD2 matching over 8 bases. Source material: PBMCs or T cells enriched from blood (not recorded which). CDR3 coding DNA: TGCGCCAGCACCGCACTACCAGCGGGAGTGGTCCCAGATACGCAGTATTTT. It is translated as CASTALPAGVVPDTQYF.